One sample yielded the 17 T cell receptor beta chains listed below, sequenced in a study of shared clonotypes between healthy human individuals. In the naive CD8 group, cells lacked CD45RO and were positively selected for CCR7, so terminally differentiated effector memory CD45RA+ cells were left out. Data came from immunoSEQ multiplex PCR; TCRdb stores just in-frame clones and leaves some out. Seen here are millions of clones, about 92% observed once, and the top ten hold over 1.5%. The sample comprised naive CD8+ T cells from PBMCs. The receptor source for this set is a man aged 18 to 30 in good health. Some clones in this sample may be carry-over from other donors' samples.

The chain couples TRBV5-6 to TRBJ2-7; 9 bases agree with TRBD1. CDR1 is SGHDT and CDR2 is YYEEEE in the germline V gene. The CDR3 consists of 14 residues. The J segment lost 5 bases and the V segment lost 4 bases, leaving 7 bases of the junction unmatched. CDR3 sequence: CASSRLQGAHEQYF. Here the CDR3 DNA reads TGTGCCAGCAGCCGCTTACAGGGGGCCCACGAGCAGTACTTC. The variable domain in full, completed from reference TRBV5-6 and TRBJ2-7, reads DAGVTQSPTHLIKTRGQQVTLRCSPKSGHDTVSWYQQALGQGPQFIFQYYEEEERQRGNFPDRFSGHQFPNYSSELNVNALLLGDSALYLCASSRLQGAHEQYFGPGTRLTVT.

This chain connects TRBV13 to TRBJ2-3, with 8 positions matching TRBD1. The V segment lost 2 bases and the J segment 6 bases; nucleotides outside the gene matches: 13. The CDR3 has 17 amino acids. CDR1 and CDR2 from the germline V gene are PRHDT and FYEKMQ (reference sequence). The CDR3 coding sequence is TGTGCCAGCAGCTTAAGTGGGCAGGGGGCTGTAGGGGATACGCAGTATTTT. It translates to CASSLSGQGAVGDTQYF.

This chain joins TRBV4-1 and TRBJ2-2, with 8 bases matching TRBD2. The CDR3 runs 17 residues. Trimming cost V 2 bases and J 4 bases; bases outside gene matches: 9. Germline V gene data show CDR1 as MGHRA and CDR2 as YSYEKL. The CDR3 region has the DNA TGCGCCAGCAGCCAACCGTCAGCGGGAGAGAGCACCGGGGAGCTGTTTTTT. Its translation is CASSQPSAGESTGELFF.

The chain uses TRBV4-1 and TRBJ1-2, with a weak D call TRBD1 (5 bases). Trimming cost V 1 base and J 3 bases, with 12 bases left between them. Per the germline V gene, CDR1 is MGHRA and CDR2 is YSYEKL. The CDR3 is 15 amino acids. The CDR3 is CASSQGVGRDYGYTF. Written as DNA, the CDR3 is TGCGCCAGCAGCCAAGGGGTAGGCAGGGACTATGGCTACACCTTC.

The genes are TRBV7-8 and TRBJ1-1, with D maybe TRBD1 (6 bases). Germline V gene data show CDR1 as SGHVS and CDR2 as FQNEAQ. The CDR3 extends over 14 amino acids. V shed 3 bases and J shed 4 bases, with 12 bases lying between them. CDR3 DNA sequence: TGTGCCAGCAGCTTTAATCAGGGGCCCACTGAAGCTTTCTTT. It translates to CASSFNQGPTEAFF.

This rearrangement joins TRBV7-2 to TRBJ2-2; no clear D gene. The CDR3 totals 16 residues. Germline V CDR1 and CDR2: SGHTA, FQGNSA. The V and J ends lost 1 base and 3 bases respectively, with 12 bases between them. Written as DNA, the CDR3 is TGTGCCAGCAGCTTAGGGTCCCAGGCCTACACCGGGGAGCTGTTTTTT. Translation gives CASSLGSQAYTGELFF. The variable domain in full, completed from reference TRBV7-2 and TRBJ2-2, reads GAGVSQSPSNKVTEKGKDVELRCDPISGHTALYWYRQSLGQGLEFLIYFQGNSAPDKSGLPSDRFSAERTGGSVSTLTIQRTQQEDSAVYLCASSLGSQAYTGELFFGEGSRLTVL.

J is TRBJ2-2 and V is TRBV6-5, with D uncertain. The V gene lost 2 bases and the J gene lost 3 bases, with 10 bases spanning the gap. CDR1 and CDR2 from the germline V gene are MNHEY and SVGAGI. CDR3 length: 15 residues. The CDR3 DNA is TGTGCCAGCAGTTACAGTATCTCTCACACCGGGGAGCTGTTTTTT. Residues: CASSYSISHTGELFF.

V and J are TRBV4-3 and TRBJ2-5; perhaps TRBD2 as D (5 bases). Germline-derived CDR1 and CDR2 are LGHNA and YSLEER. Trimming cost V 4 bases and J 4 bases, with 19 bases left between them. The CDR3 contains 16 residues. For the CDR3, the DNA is TGCGCCAGCAGCCCCACTCTCGCGGCTAGCAGAGAGACCCAGTACTTC. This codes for CASSPTLAASRETQYF.

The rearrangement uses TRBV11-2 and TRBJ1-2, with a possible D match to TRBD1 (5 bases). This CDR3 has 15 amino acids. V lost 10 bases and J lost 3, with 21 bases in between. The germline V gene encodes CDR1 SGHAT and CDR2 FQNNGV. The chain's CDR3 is CAISRGWGVDYGYTF. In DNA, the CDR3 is TGTGCCATCTCTCGGGGGTGGGGTGTCGACTATGGCTACACCTTC.

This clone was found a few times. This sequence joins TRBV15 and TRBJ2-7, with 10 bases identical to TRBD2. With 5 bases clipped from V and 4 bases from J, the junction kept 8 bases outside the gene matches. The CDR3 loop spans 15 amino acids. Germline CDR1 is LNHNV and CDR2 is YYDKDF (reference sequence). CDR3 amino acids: CATSRSTSGWYEQYF. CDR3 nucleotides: TGTGCCACCAGCCGCTCGACTAGCGGGTGGTACGAGCAGTACTTC.

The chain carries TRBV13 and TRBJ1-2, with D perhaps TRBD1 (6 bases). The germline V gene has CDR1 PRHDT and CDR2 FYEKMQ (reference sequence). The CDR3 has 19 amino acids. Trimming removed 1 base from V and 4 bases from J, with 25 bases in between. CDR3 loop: CASSLVNFQGPQGGYGYTF. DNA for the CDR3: TGTGCCAGCAGCTTAGTTAATTTCCAGGGGCCACAGGGTGGCTATGGCTACACCTTC.

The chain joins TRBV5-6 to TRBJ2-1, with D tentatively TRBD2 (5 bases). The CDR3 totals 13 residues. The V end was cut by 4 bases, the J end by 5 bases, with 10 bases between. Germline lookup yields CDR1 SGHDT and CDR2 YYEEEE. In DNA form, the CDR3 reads TGTGCCAGCAGCCCGGGGTTGGACAATGAGCAGTTCTTC. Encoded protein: CASSPGLDNEQFF.

The CDR3 region is CASSESTGELFF. The CDR3 nucleotides are TGTGCCAGCAGCGAGTCCACCGGGGAGCTGTTTTTT. The V gene is TRBV7-9, the J gene TRBJ2-2; D is unclear. This CDR3 has 12 residues. V was shortened by 5 bases and J by 4 bases, with 5 bases between the two germline ends. CDR1 SEHNR and CDR2 FQNEAQ come from the germline V gene (reference sequence).

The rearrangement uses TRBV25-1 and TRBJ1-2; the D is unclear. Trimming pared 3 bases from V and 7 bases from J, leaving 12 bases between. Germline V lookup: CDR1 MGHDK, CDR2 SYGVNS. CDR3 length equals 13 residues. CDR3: CASSDGWAGGYTF. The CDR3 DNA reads TGTGCCAGCAGTGATGGGTGGGCCGGTGGCTACACCTTC.

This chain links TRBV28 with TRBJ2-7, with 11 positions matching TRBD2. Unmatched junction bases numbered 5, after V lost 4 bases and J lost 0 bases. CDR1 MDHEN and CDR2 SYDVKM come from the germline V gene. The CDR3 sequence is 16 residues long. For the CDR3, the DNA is TGTGCCAGCAGTTATCAGACTAGCGGGGTCTCCTACGAGCAGTACTTC. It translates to CASSYQTSGVSYEQYF. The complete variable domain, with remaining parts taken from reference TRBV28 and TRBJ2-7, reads DVKVTQSSRYLVKRTGEKVFLECVQDMDHENMFWYRQDPGLGLRLIYFSYDVKMKEKGDIPEGYSVSREKKERFSLILESASTNQTSMYLCASSYQTSGVSYEQYFGPGTRLTVT.

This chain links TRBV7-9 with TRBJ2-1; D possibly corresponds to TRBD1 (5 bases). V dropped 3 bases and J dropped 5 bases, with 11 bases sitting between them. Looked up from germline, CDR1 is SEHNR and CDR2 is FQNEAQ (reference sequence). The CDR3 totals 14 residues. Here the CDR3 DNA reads TGTGCCAGCAGCTTCAGGGTTGGAGACAATGAGCAGTTCTTC. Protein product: CASSFRVGDNEQFF. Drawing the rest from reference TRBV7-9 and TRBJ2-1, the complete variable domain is DTGVSQNPRHKITKRGQNVTFRCDPISEHNRLYWYRQTLGQGPEFLTYFQNEAQLEKSRLLSDRFSAERPKGSFSTLEIQRTEQGDSAMYLCASSFRVGDNEQFFGPGTRLTVL.

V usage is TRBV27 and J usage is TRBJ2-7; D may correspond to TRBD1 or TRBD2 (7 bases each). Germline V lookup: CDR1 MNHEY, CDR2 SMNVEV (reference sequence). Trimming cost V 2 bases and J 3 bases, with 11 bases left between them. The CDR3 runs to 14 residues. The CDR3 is CASSLQGGIYEQYF. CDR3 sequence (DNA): TGTGCCAGCAGTTTACAGGGGGGGATCTACGAGCAGTACTTC.